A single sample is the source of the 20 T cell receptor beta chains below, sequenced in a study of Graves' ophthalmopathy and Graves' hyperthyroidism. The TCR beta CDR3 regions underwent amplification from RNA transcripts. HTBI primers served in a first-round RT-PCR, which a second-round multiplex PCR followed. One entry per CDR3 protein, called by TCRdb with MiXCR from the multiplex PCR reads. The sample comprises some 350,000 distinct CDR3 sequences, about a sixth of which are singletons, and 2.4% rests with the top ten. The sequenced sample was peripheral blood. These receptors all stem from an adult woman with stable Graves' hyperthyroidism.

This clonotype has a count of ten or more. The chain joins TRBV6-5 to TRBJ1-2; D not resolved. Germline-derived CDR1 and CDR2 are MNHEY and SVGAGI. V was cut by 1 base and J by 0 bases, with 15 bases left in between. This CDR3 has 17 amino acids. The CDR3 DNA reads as TGTGCCAGCAGTTACTTCGGAGGGTCGGGAGCTAACTATGGCTACACCTTC. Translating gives CASSYFGGSGANYGYTF.

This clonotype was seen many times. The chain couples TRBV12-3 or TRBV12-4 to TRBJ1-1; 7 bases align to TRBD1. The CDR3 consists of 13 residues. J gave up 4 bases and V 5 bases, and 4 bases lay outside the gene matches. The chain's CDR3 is CASSPGGSTEAFF. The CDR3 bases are TGTGCCAGCAGTCCAGGGGGATCCACTGAAGCTTTCTTT.

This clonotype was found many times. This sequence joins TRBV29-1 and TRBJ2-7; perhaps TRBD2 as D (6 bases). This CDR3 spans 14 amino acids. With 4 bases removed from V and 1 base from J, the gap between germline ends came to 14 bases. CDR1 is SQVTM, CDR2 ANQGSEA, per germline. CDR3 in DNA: TGCAGCGTTGTATTAGCGGCTGGTTCCTACGAGCAGTACTTC. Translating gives CSVVLAAGSYEQYF.

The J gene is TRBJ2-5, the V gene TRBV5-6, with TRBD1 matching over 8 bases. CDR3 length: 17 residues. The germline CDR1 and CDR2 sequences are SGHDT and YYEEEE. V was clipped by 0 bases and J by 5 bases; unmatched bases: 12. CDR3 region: CASSLGRGRVVRETQYF. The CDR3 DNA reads TGTGCCAGCAGCTTGGGCAGGGGGCGAGTCGTTAGGGAGACCCAGTACTTC.

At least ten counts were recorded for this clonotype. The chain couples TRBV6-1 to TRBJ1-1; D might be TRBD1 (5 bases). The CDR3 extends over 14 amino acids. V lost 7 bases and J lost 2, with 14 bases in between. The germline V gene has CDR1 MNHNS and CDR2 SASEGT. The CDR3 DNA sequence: TGTGCCAGCACCGAGGGACGGCTAAACACTGAAGCTTTCTTT. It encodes CASTEGRLNTEAFF.

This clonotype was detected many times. CDR3 amino acids: CASSPIRDYGYTF. DNA of the CDR3: TGTGCCAGCAGTCCCATCAGGGACTATGGCTACACCTTC. The chain employs TRBV12-3 or TRBV12-4 and TRBJ1-2; TRBD1 is a possible D gene (5 bases). CDR3 size: 13 residues. The V and J ends lost 5 bases and 3 bases respectively, with 10 bases between them.

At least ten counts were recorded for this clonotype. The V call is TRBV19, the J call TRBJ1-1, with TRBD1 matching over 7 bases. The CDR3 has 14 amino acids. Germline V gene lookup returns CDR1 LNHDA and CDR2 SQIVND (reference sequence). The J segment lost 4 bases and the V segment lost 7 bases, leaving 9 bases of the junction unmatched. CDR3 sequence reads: CASKRTGGLTEAFF. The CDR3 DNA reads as TGTGCCAGTAAGAGGACAGGAGGCCTCACTGAAGCTTTCTTT.

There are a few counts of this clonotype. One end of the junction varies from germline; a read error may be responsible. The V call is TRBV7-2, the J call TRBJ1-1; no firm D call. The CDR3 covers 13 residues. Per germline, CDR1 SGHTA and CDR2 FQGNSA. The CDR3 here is CASSLGQNTEACF. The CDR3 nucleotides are TGTGCCAGCAGCTTAGGCCAAAACACTGAAGCTTGCTTT.

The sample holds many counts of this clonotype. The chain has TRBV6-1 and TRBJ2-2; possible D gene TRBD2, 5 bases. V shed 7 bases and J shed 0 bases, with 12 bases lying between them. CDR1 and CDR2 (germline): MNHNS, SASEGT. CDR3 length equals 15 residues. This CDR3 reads CASTHLAANTGELFF. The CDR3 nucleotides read TGTGCCAGCACCCACCTAGCAGCGAACACCGGGGAGCTGTTTTTT.

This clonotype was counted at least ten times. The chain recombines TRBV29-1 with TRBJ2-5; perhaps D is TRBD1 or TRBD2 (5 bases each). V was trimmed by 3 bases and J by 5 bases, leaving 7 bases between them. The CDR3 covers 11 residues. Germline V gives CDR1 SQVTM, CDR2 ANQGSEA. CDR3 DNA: TGCAGCGTTGAGAGGGGTGAGACCCAGTACTTC. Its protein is CSVERGETQYF.

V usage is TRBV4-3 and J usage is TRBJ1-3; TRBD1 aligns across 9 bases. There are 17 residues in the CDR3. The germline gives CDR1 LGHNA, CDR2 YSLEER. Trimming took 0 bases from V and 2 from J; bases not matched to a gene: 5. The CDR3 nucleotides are TGCGCCAGCAGCCAAGATCGGGGGACAGGGCCTGGAAACACCATATATTTT. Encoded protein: CASSQDRGTGPGNTIYF.

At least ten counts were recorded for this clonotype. CDR3 bases: TGTGCCTGGAGTCCAGGGGGCGGAAAAAGTAACTATGGCTACACCTTC. Translated: CAWSPGGGKSNYGYTF. V is TRBV30 and J is TRBJ1-2; 8 bases map to TRBD1. This CDR3 is 16 amino acids long. Germline V CDR1 and CDR2: GTSNPN, SVGIG (reference sequence). The J segment lost 1 base and the V segment lost 2 bases, leaving 9 bases of the junction unmatched. The full variable domain, completed using reference TRBV30 and TRBJ1-2, is SQTIHQWPATLVQPVGSPLSLECTVEGTSNPNLYWYRQAAGRGLQLLFYSVGIGQISSEVPQNLSASRPQDRQFILSSKKLLLSDSGFYLCAWSPGGGKSNYGYTFGSGTRLTVV.

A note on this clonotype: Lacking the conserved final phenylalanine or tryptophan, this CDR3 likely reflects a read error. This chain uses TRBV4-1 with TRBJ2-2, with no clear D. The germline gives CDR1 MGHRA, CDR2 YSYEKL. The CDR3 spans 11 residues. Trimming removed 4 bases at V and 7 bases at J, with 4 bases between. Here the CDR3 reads CASSRGGELFL. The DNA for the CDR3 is TGCGCCAGCAGCCGGGGCGGGGAGCTGTTTCTT.

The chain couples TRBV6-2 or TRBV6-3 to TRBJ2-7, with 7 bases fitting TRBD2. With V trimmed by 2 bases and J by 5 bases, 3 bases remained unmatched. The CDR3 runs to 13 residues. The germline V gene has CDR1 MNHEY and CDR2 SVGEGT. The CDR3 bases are TGTGCCAGCAGTTACCCCGGACTAGACGAGCAGTACTTC. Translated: CASSYPGLDEQYF.

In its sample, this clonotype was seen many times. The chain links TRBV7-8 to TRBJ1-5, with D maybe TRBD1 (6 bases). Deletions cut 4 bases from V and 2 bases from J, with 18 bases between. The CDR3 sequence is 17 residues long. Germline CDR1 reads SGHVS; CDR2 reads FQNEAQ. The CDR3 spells CASSSHLGGRGNQPQHF. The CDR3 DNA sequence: TGTGCCAGCAGCTCCCACCTGGGGGGCCGGGGCAATCAGCCCCAGCATTTT.

The chain's CDR3 is CASSRQGHNQPQHF. In DNA form, the CDR3 reads TGTGCCAGCAGTCGACAGGGTCACAATCAGCCCCAGCATTTT. The rearrangement uses TRBV12-3 or TRBV12-4 and TRBJ1-5; 7 nucleotides agree with TRBD1. CDR3 length: 14 residues. V lost 5 bases to trimming and J lost 3 bases; unmatched junction nucleotides: 4.

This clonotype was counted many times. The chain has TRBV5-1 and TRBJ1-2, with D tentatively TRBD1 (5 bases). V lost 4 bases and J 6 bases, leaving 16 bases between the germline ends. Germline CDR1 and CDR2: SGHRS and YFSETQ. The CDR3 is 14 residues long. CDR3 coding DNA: TGCGCCAGCAGCATATGGGACCCCCAAAATGGCTACACCTTC. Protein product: CASSIWDPQNGYTF.

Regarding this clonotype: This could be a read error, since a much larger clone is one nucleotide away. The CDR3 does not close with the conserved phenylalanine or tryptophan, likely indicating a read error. The chain's CDR3 is CATSPGLAVNTGELFL. The CDR3 DNA sequence: TGTGCCACCAGCCCTGGACTAGCGGTAAACACCGGGGAGCTGTTTTTG. This rearrangement joins TRBV24-1 to TRBJ2-2, with TRBD2 identical over 10 bases. V gave up 7 bases and J gave up 2 bases; unmatched junction bases: 6. The length of the CDR3 is 16 residues. The V gene's germline CDR1 is KGHDR and CDR2 SFDVKD.

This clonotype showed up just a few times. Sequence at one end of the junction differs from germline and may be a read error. CDR3 protein: CAGSGGGSRYEQYF. The CDR3 DNA follows: TGTGCCGGCAGTGGTGGGGGGAGTCGGTACGAGCAGTACTTC. V usage is TRBV2 and J usage is TRBJ2-7, with D tentatively TRBD2 (6 bases). Per germline, CDR1 SNHLY and CDR2 FYNNEI. CDR3 length equals 14 residues.

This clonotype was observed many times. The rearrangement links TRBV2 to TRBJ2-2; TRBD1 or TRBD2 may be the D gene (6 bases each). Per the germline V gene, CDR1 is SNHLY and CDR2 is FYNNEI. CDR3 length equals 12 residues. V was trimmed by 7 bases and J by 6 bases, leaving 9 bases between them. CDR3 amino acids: CASNREAGELFF. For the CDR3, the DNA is TGTGCCAGCAACAGGGAGGCCGGGGAGCTGTTTTTT.